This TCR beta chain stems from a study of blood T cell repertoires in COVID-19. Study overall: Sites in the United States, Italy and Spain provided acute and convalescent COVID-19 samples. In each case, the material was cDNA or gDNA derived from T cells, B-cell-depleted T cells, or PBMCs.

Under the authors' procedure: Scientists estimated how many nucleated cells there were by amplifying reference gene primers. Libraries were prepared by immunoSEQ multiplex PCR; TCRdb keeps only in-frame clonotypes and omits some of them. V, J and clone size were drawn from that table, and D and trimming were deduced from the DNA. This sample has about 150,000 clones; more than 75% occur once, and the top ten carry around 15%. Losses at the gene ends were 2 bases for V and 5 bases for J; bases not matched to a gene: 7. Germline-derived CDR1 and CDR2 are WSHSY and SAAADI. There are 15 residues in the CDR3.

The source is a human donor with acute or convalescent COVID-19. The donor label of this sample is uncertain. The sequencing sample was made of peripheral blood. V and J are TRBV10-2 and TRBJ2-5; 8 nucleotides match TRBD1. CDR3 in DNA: TGCGCCAGCAGTGAGGTAGACAGGGGTGAGGAGACCCAGTACTTC. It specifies CASSEVDRGEETQYF.